These 20 T cell receptor beta chains were sequenced from one sample in a study of PD-L1 blockade in urothelial cancer. Time point noted: pretreatment peripheral blood. Produced via immunoSEQ multiplex PCR; TCRdb's table is partial and in-frame only. The top ten clones hold more than 1.5% of a sample with approximately 50,000 clones, 80% to 85% of them seen once. Sequencing was performed on PBMCs, taken around atezolizumab (anti-PD-L1) treatment. The origin of the receptors is a man in his forties or fifties with urothelial cancer.

The V gene is TRBV5-1, the J gene TRBJ2-1, with a possible D match to TRBD2 (6 bases). The CDR3 sequence is 15 residues long. Deletions cut 0 bases from V and 4 bases from J, with 11 bases between. CDR1 and CDR2 (germline): SGHRS, YFSETQ. CDR3 DNA sequence: TGCGCCAGCAGCTTGGCGGGACTCTATTACAATGAGCAGTTCTTC. It is translated as CASSLAGLYYNEQFF.

The CDR3 region has the DNA TGTGCCAGCAACCTAAGACAGGCTAGCAGACCTGAAGCTTTCTTT. Translating it yields CASNLRQASRPEAFF. The chain combines TRBV6-1 with TRBJ1-1, with TRBD1 as a possible D gene (6 bases). Trimming cost V 7 bases and J 6 bases, with 21 bases left between them. The germline gives CDR1 MNHNS, CDR2 SASEGT. This CDR3 has 15 residues.

The chain carries TRBV14 and TRBJ1-4; 10 bases agree with TRBD1. This CDR3 spans 15 amino acids. The germline CDR1 and CDR2 sequences are SGHDN and FVKESK. Germline trimming cut 1 base from V and 8 bases from J; bases unmatched to any gene: 4. CDR3 sequence: CASSQARTGGEKLFF. In nucleotides, the CDR3 is TGTGCCAGCAGCCAAGCGAGGACAGGGGGGGAAAAACTGTTTTTT.

This clone was counted a few times. V gene TRBV6-1 combines with J gene TRBJ2-7; the D gene is possibly TRBD1 (5 bases). The germline V gene has CDR1 MNHNS and CDR2 SASEGT. Trimming stripped 1 base from V and 6 bases from J, with 10 bases between. There are 13 residues in the CDR3. The CDR3 sequence is CASSEVVGVEQYF. Here the CDR3 DNA reads TGTGCCAGCAGTGAAGTGGTAGGGGTCGAGCAGTACTTC.

The J gene is TRBJ2-1, the V gene TRBV2; D is perhaps TRBD1 (6 bases). CDR1 and CDR2 from the germline V gene are SNHLY and FYNNEI. The CDR3 sequence is 14 residues long. V was cut by 4 bases and J by 6 bases, with 13 bases left in between. CDR3 in amino acids: CASSVSAGANEQFF. In DNA, the CDR3 is TGTGCCAGCAGTGTTTCGGCAGGGGCCAATGAGCAGTTCTTC.

V and J are TRBV5-4 and TRBJ2-2, with 8 bases identical to TRBD2. CDR3 length: 16 amino acids. The germline V gene encodes CDR1 SGHNT and CDR2 YYREEE (reference sequence). V gave up 4 bases and J gave up 1 base; unmatched junction bases: 6. The CDR3 region is CASSPRGGENTGELFF. CDR3 coding DNA: TGTGCCAGCAGCCCTCGGGGGGGAGAGAACACCGGGGAGCTGTTTTTT.

With respect to this clone: Other DNA sequences of this sample code for an identical CDR3. V and J are TRBV18 and TRBJ2-1; possibly TRBD1 for D (6 bases). The CDR3 covers 14 residues. CDR1 is KGHSH and CDR2 is LQKENI in the germline V gene. V was clipped by 3 bases and J by 4 bases, with 10 bases between them. As DNA, the CDR3 is TGTGCCAGCTCACCCCCGACAGGATACAATGAGCAGTTCTTC. It specifies CASSPPTGYNEQFF.

V and J are TRBV27 and TRBJ2-5; 12 positions match TRBD2. Germline V gene data show CDR1 as MNHEY and CDR2 as SMNVEV (reference sequence). The CDR3 runs 15 residues. With 9 bases clipped from V and 3 bases from J, the junction kept 8 bases outside the gene matches. The CDR3 here is CASAQRLAGEETQYF. In DNA form, the CDR3 reads TGTGCCAGTGCCCAAAGACTAGCGGGAGAAGAGACCCAGTACTTC.

This chain joins TRBV7-2 and TRBJ2-3, with 7 bases lining up with TRBD2. V lost 5 bases and J lost 0; bases outside the gene matches: 17. Germline-derived CDR1 and CDR2 are SGHTA and FQGNSA. CDR3 length: 19 amino acids. In DNA form, the CDR3 reads TGTGCCAGCAGCCCCCCCCAGCCGCGGGGGTACCCCAGCACAGATACGCAGTATTTT. This translates into CASSPPQPRGYPSTDTQYF.

The genes are TRBV7-9 and TRBJ1-1, with D possibly matching TRBD1 (5 bases). Germline lookup yields CDR1 SEHNR and CDR2 FQNEAQ (reference sequence). This CDR3 region has 15 residues. Trimming took off 5 bases at V and 1 base at J, with 14 bases between the two ends. CDR3 in amino acids: CASSPIGGGNTEAFF. Here the CDR3 DNA reads TGTGCCAGCAGCCCTATTGGGGGAGGGAACACTGAAGCTTTCTTT.

The rearrangement joins TRBV2 to TRBJ1-5; tentative D call: TRBD1 (6 bases). Germline lookup yields CDR1 SNHLY and CDR2 FYNNEI. Between the trimmed V and J ends, which lost 8 bases and 6 bases, there was a span of 14 bases. This CDR3 region has 13 residues. The CDR3 loop is CASCLQGGQPQHF. The CDR3 nucleotides read TGTGCCAGCTGCTTACAGGGTGGTCAGCCCCAGCATTTT.

The rearrangement uses TRBV6-5 and TRBJ2-2; possibly TRBD1 for D (6 bases). Per germline, CDR1 MNHEY and CDR2 SVGAGI. V gave up 7 bases and J gave up 7 bases, with 16 bases separating them. The CDR3 covers 14 residues. This CDR3 is CASTRDRWGGELFF. The CDR3, as DNA: TGTGCCAGCACCAGAGACAGGTGGGGCGGGGAGCTGTTTTTT.

The rearrangement links TRBV7-9 to TRBJ2-2; 7 nucleotides align to TRBD1. V lost 4 bases and J lost 6; bases outside the gene matches: 14. The CDR3 length is 17 residues. The germline gives CDR1 SEHNR, CDR2 FQNEAQ (reference sequence). CDR3 residues: CASSSIQTGSRAGELFF. In nucleotides, the CDR3 is TGTGCCAGCAGCTCCATACAGACAGGGAGTCGGGCCGGGGAGCTGTTTTTT.

The chain couples TRBV5-1 to TRBJ1-2; no clear D. The CDR3 consists of 16 residues. V was clipped by 0 bases and J by 3 bases, with 15 bases between them. Germline values: CDR1 SGHRS, CDR2 YFSETQ. In nucleotides, the CDR3 is TGCGCCAGCAGCTTGGAGAGTCGGGGATCGGACTATGGCTACACCTTC. Its translation is CASSLESRGSDYGYTF.

The CDR3 DNA reads as TGTGCCATCAGCCCCCGACAGGACAACTATGGCTACACCTTC. Its translation is CAISPRQDNYGYTF. The rearrangement joins TRBV10-3 to TRBJ1-2; D is possibly TRBD1 (6 bases). This CDR3 has 14 amino acids. The germline CDR1 and CDR2 sequences are ENHRY and SYGVKD. Between the trimmed V and J ends, which lost 6 bases and 2 bases, there was a span of 13 bases.

The chain carries TRBV7-6 and TRBJ2-1; 10 bases are a match to TRBD1. Germline assignment: CDR1 SGHVS and CDR2 FNYEAQ. With 4 bases clipped from V and 7 bases from J, the junction kept 7 bases outside the gene matches. This CDR3 has 15 residues. In DNA, the CDR3 is TGTGCCAGCAGCTACCGGGACAGGGGAGTAAATGAGCAGTTCTTC. Translated: CASSYRDRGVNEQFF. Supplemented by reference TRBV7-6 and TRBJ2-1, the full variable domain reads GAGVSQSPRYKVTKRGQDVALRCDPISGHVSLYWYRQALGQGPEFLTYFNYEAQQDKSGLPNDRFSAERPEGSISTLTIQRTEQRDSAMYRCASSYRDRGVNEQFFGPGTRLTVL.

The chain has TRBV7-8 and TRBJ2-7, with TRBD1 as a possible D gene (7 bases). Germline CDR1 reads SGHVS; CDR2 reads FQNEAQ. The CDR3 is 13 residues long. The CDR3 reads CASSFQGGDRPAV. Here the CDR3 DNA reads TGTGCCAGCAGCTTCCAGGGGGGTGACAGGCCGGCCGTC.

The CDR3 spells CAWRDMRTGYEQYV. The CDR3 nucleotides are TGTGCCTGGAGGGACATGCGGACAGGCTACGAGCAGTACGTC. The V gene is TRBV30, the J gene TRBJ2-7; 7 positions match TRBD1. Looked up from germline, CDR1 is GTSNPN and CDR2 is SVGIG (reference sequence). The J segment lost 3 bases and the V segment lost 3 bases, leaving 8 bases of the junction unmatched. CDR3 length equals 14 residues.

This clone appeared a few times. This CDR3 is also generated by other DNA sequences in the sample. The J gene is TRBJ1-5, the V gene TRBV4-1; D might be TRBD1 (5 bases). The germline CDR1 and CDR2 sequences are MGHRA and YSYEKL. The CDR3 is 14 amino acids. Trimming stripped 7 bases from V and 5 bases from J, with 15 bases between. CDR3 DNA: TGCGCCAGCACCTCAGGGATGGAATATCAGCCCCAGCATTTT. Amino acids: CASTSGMEYQPQHF.

The chain is built from TRBV19 and TRBJ1-1; 11 bases are shared with TRBD1. Trimming cost V 3 bases and J 7 bases; bases outside gene matches: 4. The CDR3 totals 14 residues. Per the germline V gene, CDR1 is LNHDA and CDR2 is SQIVND (reference sequence). The CDR3 sequence is CASSIRTGGFEAFF. In DNA form, the CDR3 reads TGTGCCAGTAGTATTAGGACAGGGGGCTTTGAAGCTTTCTTT. Full variable domain (remainder filled in from reference TRBV19 and TRBJ1-1): DGGITQSPKYLFRKEGQNVTLSCEQNLNHDAMYWYRQDPGQGLRLIYYSQIVNDFQKGDIAEGYSVSREKKESFPLTVTSAQKNPTAFYLCASSIRTGGFEAFFGQGTRLTVV.